One sample yielded the 8 T cell receptor beta chains listed below, sequenced in a study of T cell repertoires in cytomegalovirus infection. TCRdb reanalysed the reads using MiXCR and keeps one entry per CDR3 protein. This sample has 200,000 to 300,000 distinct CDR3 sequences; 8% to 9.5% occur once, and the top ten carry about 15%. The sequencing sample was made of PBMCs. The receptors were gathered from a human donor in good health (CMV status not recorded). Some clones in this sample may be carry-over from other donors' samples.

This clonotype appeared many times. In nucleotides, the CDR3 is TGCAGTGCTAGGTCGCCCGGGGGCCGGGGCGGGGAGCTGTTTTTT. It encodes CSARSPGGRGGELFF. The chain couples TRBV20-1 to TRBJ2-2, with D perhaps being TRBD1 or TRBD2 (6 bases each). V was cut by 3 bases and J by 7 bases, with 18 bases left in between. Looked up from germline, CDR1 is DFQATT and CDR2 is SNEGSKA (reference sequence). The CDR3 has 15 amino acids.

This clonotype has at least ten counts. This chain uses TRBV7-8 with TRBJ2-7; D is uncertain. V was pared by 5 bases and J by 7 bases, with 15 bases between. This CDR3 has 13 amino acids. Germline CDR1 SGHVS, CDR2 FQNEAQ. The CDR3 DNA sequence: TGTGCCAGCAGCACCCCGGGCCGTAAGGAGCAGTACTTC. Residues: CASSTPGRKEQYF. The full variable domain, its missing parts supplied by reference TRBV7-8 and TRBJ2-7, is GAGVSQSPRYKVAKRGQDVALRCDPISGHVSLFWYQQALGQGPEFLTYFQNEAQLDKSGLPSDRFFAERPEGSVSTLKIQRTQQEDSAVYLCASSTPGRKEQYFGPGTRLTVT.

This clonotype showed up just a few times. CDR3 sequence reads: CASSIPSQGWAKNIQYF. DNA of the CDR3: TGTGCCAGTAGTATTCCATCCCAGGGGTGGGCCAAAAACATTCAGTACTTC. The V gene is TRBV19, the J gene TRBJ2-4; TRBD1 is a possible D gene (6 bases). V dropped 3 bases and J dropped 1 base, with 16 bases sitting between them. Germline loops: CDR1 LNHDA, CDR2 SQIVND (reference sequence). CDR3 length equals 17 residues. Based on the CDR3 plus reference TRBV19 and TRBJ2-4, the full variable domain is DGGITQSPKYLFRKEGQNVTLSCEQNLNHDAMYWYRQDPGQGLRLIYYSQIVNDFQKGDIAEGYSVSREKKESFPLTVTSAQKNPTAFYLCASSIPSQGWAKNIQYFGAGTRLSVL.

At least ten counts were recorded for this clonotype. V usage is TRBV7-2 and J usage is TRBJ2-7; D remains ambiguous. Germline V gene sequence: CDR1 SGHTA, CDR2 FQGNSA. V was pared by 2 bases and J by 3 bases, with 11 bases between. This CDR3 is built from 14 residues. The CDR3 DNA reads as TGTGCCAGCAGCTTATCGGCTAGAAACTACGAGCAGTACTTC. Its translation is CASSLSARNYEQYF.

This clonotype was counted ten times or more. The V call is TRBV6-6, the J call TRBJ1-3; D gene uncertain. Germline CDR1 reads MNHNY; CDR2 reads SVGAGI (reference sequence). This CDR3 has 14 amino acids. V gave up 6 bases and J gave up 2 bases, with 11 bases separating them. The CDR3 sequence: CASSIEVAGNTIYF. The CDR3 DNA reads TGTGCCAGCAGCATAGAGGTGGCTGGAAACACCATATATTTT.

The rearrangement joins TRBV11-3 to TRBJ2-5, with D maybe TRBD1 (5 bases). CDR3 length: 15 amino acids. CDR1 and CDR2 from the germline V gene are SGHNT and YENEEA. The V and J ends lost 5 bases and 3 bases respectively, with 16 bases between them. In DNA, the CDR3 is TGTGCCAGCAGCCCCTCGGGCAGGGCGGAAGAGACCCAGTACTTC. Translated: CASSPSGRAEETQYF.

At least ten counts were recorded for this clonotype. This chain connects TRBV6-2 or TRBV6-3 to TRBJ2-2; perhaps TRBD1 as D (5 bases). CDR1 is MNHEY and CDR2 is SVGEGT in the germline V gene. V gave up 7 bases and J gave up 6 bases, with 21 bases separating them. This CDR3 is 16 amino acids long. This chain's CDR3 is CASTYPRAGKSGELFF. DNA of the CDR3: TGTGCCAGCACCTACCCCCGAGCAGGGAAGTCCGGGGAGCTGTTTTTT.

This clonotype was recorded a few times. The rearrangement links TRBV7-3 to TRBJ2-3; 8 bases are shared with TRBD1. V dropped 5 bases and J dropped 3; count of bases not matched to a gene: 7. The CDR3 is 15 residues long. Germline CDR1 and CDR2: SGHTA and FQGTGA. The CDR3: CASSTDRGGTDTQYF. CDR3 bases: TGTGCCAGCAGCACCGACAGGGGAGGAACAGATACGCAGTATTTT.